The source of this T cell receptor (beta chain) is a study of identifying expanded T cells in peripheral blood. This clone turned up a few times. Clones were sequenced by immunoSEQ multiplex PCR, and TCRdb holds only the in-frame ones, with some missing. The repertoire holds under 150,000 clones, with 65% to 90% as singletons. Healthy donors had no documented immune events, such as infections, while sampled. The sample was blood. The receptor was derived from a person aged 18 to 75 in good health.

CDR3 region: CASSLSGVDETQYF. As DNA, the CDR3 is TGTGCCAGCAGCTTGTCAGGGGTGGATGAGACCCAGTACTTC. The chain has TRBV5-4 and TRBJ2-5, with D maybe TRBD1 (6 bases). This CDR3 contains 14 residues. The germline CDR1 and CDR2 sequences are SGHNT and YYREEE (reference sequence). V shed 1 base and J shed 5 bases, with 12 bases lying between them.